These 24 T cell receptor beta chains originate from one sample sequenced in a study of siplizumab effects on memory and regulatory T cells. Measured with immunoSEQ multiplex PCR; TCRdb has only the in-frame clones, and not every one. The sample includes 50,000 or so clones, 90% to 95% of them seen just once. Sequences were obtained from CD8+ T cells sorted from blood. These receptors originate from a human donor in good health.

This chain connects TRBV7-6 to TRBJ2-1; 10 bases agree with TRBD2. The CDR3 totals 18 residues. Germline trimming cut 7 bases from V and 4 bases from J; bases unmatched to any gene: 16. CDR1 SGHVS and CDR2 FNYEAQ come from the germline V gene. CDR3: CASTRLAGGSTRYNEQFF. As DNA, the CDR3 is TGTGCCAGCACCAGACTAGCGGGCGGCTCGACCCGATACAATGAGCAGTTCTTC.

This chain connects TRBV4-1 to TRBJ2-3; 7 bases align to TRBD2. Germline CDR1 and CDR2: MGHRA and YSYEKL. The ends lost 3 bases at V and 4 bases at J; junction bases unmatched: 7. CDR3 length: 15 amino acids. The CDR3, as DNA: TGCGCCAGCAGCCACTTGGAACTAGCGCCAGATACGCAGTATTTT. Its translation: CASSHLELAPDTQYF.

The chain joins TRBV14 to TRBJ2-5, with TRBD2 identical over 7 bases. There are 16 residues in the CDR3. The junction had 12 bases not matched to a gene; V was cut back by 4 bases and J by 4 bases. Germline values: CDR1 SGHDN, CDR2 FVKESK. The CDR3 sequence is CASSPDYAGDGETQYF. The CDR3 bases are TGTGCCAGCAGCCCGGACTACGCGGGAGATGGAGAGACCCAGTACTTC.

V is TRBV4-1 and J is TRBJ2-1; D remains ambiguous. The CDR3 length is 15 residues. V lost 5 bases and J 8 bases, leaving 19 bases between the germline ends. CDR1 and CDR2 (germline): MGHRA, YSYEKL. Here the CDR3 DNA reads TGCGCCAGCAGCTCCCTAGGGCCCTCGGGCTATGAGCAGTTCTTC. This codes for CASSSLGPSGYEQFF.

This chain connects TRBV4-2 to TRBJ2-5, with D possibly being TRBD2 (6 bases). The CDR3 consists of 15 residues. V lost 0 bases and J lost 5, with 13 bases in between. CDR1 and CDR2 (germline): LGHNA, YNFKEQ. The CDR3 reads CASSQDRGREETQYF. The CDR3, as DNA: TGTGCCAGCAGCCAAGATCGGGGACGGGAGGAGACCCAGTACTTC.

This chain uses TRBV19 with TRBJ1-1; D gene uncertain. CDR3 length equals 13 residues. Germline CDR1 LNHDA, CDR2 SQIVND (reference sequence). Between the trimmed V and J ends, which lost 5 bases and 1 base, there was a span of 8 bases. Written as DNA, the CDR3 is TGTGCCAGTAGTTTGGGAACGAACACTGAAGCTTTCTTT. Its protein is CASSLGTNTEAFF.

The V and J genes are TRBV5-5 and TRBJ2-5; D call uncertain. Germline V gene sequence: CDR1 SGHKS, CDR2 YYEKEE (reference sequence). Trimming shortened V by 1 base and J by 2 bases, and 3 bases separated the two germline ends. The CDR3 is made up of 12 amino acids. The CDR3 nucleotides are TGTGCCAGCAGCTTGCCTCAAGAGACCCAGTACTTC. Amino acid sequence: CASSLPQETQYF.

The rearrangement uses TRBV13 and TRBJ1-4; tentative D call: TRBD1 (6 bases). Between the trimmed V and J ends, which lost 4 bases and 6 bases, there was a span of 15 bases. The germline V gene has CDR1 PRHDT and CDR2 FYEKMQ (reference sequence). CDR3 length equals 15 residues. The CDR3, as DNA: TGTGCCAGCAGCTCAGTACAGGGAGGGGATGAAAAACTGTTTTTT. Its protein is CASSSVQGGDEKLFF.

V gene TRBV4-1 combines with J gene TRBJ2-3; 11 nucleotides align to TRBD2. The germline V gene encodes CDR1 MGHRA and CDR2 YSYEKL. This CDR3 has 17 amino acids. V lost 0 bases to trimming and J lost 4 bases; unmatched junction nucleotides: 6. The CDR3 loop reads CASSQEARLAGSDTQYF. The CDR3 nucleotides are TGCGCCAGCAGCCAAGAAGCACGACTAGCGGGGTCAGATACGCAGTATTTT.

The V gene is TRBV27, the J gene TRBJ2-1, with 11 bases matching TRBD1. CDR3 size: 15 residues. Germline CDR1 is MNHEY and CDR2 is SMNVEV (reference sequence). V lost 1 base to trimming and J lost 6 bases; unmatched junction nucleotides: 2. The CDR3 DNA reads TGTGCCAGCAGTTTATTGGGACAGGGGGGCAATGAGCAGTTCTTC. This encodes CASSLLGQGGNEQFF.

The J gene is TRBJ2-5, the V gene TRBV4-3; D is undetermined. The CDR3 has 13 residues. V was pared by 0 bases and J by 5 bases, with 7 bases between. Per the germline V gene, CDR1 is LGHNA and CDR2 is YSLEER. The CDR3, as DNA: TGCGCCAGCAGCCAAGATCTTGTCGAGACCCAGTACTTC. Its translation: CASSQDLVETQYF.

The V call is TRBV9, the J call TRBJ1-2; 9 bases line up with TRBD1. CDR3 length equals 14 residues. CDR1 SGDLS and CDR2 YYNGEE come from the germline V gene. After removal of 4 bases from V and 6 bases from J, the junction contained 7 bases not matched to a gene. CDR3: CASSPGQGFDGYTF. The CDR3 DNA is TGTGCCAGCAGCCCCGGACAGGGGTTCGATGGCTACACCTTC.

This sequence joins TRBV27 and TRBJ1-1; TRBD1 agrees at 7 bases. CDR1 and CDR2 from the germline V gene are MNHEY and SMNVEV (reference sequence). There are 14 residues in the CDR3. V lost 3 bases, J lost 3 bases, and 4 bases stayed unmatched. Here the CDR3 DNA reads TGTGCCAGCAGTTTTACAGGGGCGGACACTGAAGCTTTCTTT. It translates to CASSFTGADTEAFF.

The chain couples TRBV11-3 to TRBJ2-7; 11 bases line up with TRBD2. J gave up 0 bases and V 1 base, and 2 bases lay outside the gene matches. The CDR3 covers 16 residues. Germline-derived CDR1 and CDR2 are SGHNT and YENEEA. The CDR3 nucleotides are TGTGCCAGCAGCTTAGCTAGCGGGAGGAGCTCCTACGAGCAGTACTTC. This sequence encodes CASSLASGRSSYEQYF.

The chain employs TRBV7-6 and TRBJ1-4; D remains ambiguous. V was pared by 1 base and J by 12 bases, with 9 bases between. The CDR3 length is 12 residues. Germline values: CDR1 SGHVS, CDR2 FNYEAQ. The CDR3 DNA reads as TGTGCCAGCAGCTTAGGGGTTAGAGAACTGTTTTTT. It specifies CASSLGVRELFF.

The chain joins TRBV5-6 to TRBJ2-1; D unresolved. This CDR3 has 14 amino acids. The ends were cut back, 3 bases at V and 0 bases at J, with 7 bases in the middle. Germline CDR1 and CDR2: SGHDT and YYEEEE. CDR3 nucleotides: TGTGCCAGCAGCTCCTGGGTCTCCTACAATGAGCAGTTCTTC. This translates into CASSSWVSYNEQFF. Supplemented by reference TRBV5-6 and TRBJ2-1, the full variable domain reads DAGVTQSPTHLIKTRGQQVTLRCSPKSGHDTVSWYQQALGQGPQFIFQYYEEEERQRGNFPDRFSGHQFPNYSSELNVNALLLGDSALYLCASSSWVSYNEQFFGPGTRLTVL.

The V gene is TRBV6-5, the J gene TRBJ2-5; 8 bases are a match to TRBD1. The CDR3 length is 15 residues. With 0 bases clipped from V and 5 bases from J, the junction kept 5 bases outside the gene matches. The germline V gene has CDR1 MNHEY and CDR2 SVGAGI. This CDR3 reads CASSYSTGVRETQYF. CDR3 bases: TGTGCCAGCAGTTACTCGACAGGGGTTCGGGAGACCCAGTACTTC.

The rearrangement links TRBV27 to TRBJ2-7; D remains ambiguous. V lost 3 bases and J 0 bases, leaving 6 bases between the germline ends. The CDR3 has 13 residues. The germline V gene encodes CDR1 MNHEY and CDR2 SMNVEV (reference sequence). CDR3 residues: CASSLATSYEQYF. The CDR3 DNA follows: TGTGCCAGCAGTTTGGCAACCTCCTACGAGCAGTACTTC.

The V gene is TRBV7-9, the J gene TRBJ2-5; tentative D call: TRBD2 (5 bases). Looked up from germline, CDR1 is SEHNR and CDR2 is FQNEAQ (reference sequence). CDR3 length: 14 residues. V dropped 5 bases and J dropped 2 bases, with 12 bases sitting between them. In nucleotides, the CDR3 is TGTGCCAGCAGCGCCACCGGGATTCAAGAGACCCAGTACTTC. It is translated as CASSATGIQETQYF.

The gene calls are TRBV6-1 and TRBJ2-3; 7 bases line up with TRBD2. Germline V CDR1 and CDR2: MNHNS, SASEGT. The junction had 9 bases not matched to a gene; V was cut back by 6 bases and J by 3 bases. There are 15 residues in the CDR3. CDR3 in amino acids: CASSALGGRTDTQYF. For the CDR3, the DNA is TGTGCCAGCAGCGCCCTGGGGGGGAGAACAGATACGCAGTATTTT.

This clone was counted only a few times. V is TRBV29-1 and J is TRBJ1-1; D gene uncertain. Trimming removed 5 bases at V and 11 bases at J, with 12 bases between. This CDR3 is built from 10 residues. Germline V lookup: CDR1 SQVTM, CDR2 ANQGSEA. CDR3 sequence reads: CSVTLAVAFF. Here the CDR3 DNA reads TGCAGCGTTACTCTCGCTGTGGCTTTCTTT.

V is TRBV30 and J is TRBJ2-3, with D possibly TRBD1 on 6 matching bases. The germline V gene has CDR1 GTSNPN and CDR2 SVGIG (reference sequence). This CDR3 spans 13 amino acids. Trimming took 7 bases from V and 4 from J, leaving 15 bases between them. The CDR3 spells CASGTTGADTQYF. In DNA form, the CDR3 reads TGTGCCTCCGGGACAACCGGCGCAGATACGCAGTATTTT.

V is TRBV6-1 and J is TRBJ2-3; no firm D call. Deletions cut 4 bases from V and 0 bases from J, with 17 bases between. There are 17 residues in the CDR3. Germline-derived CDR1 and CDR2 are MNHNS and SASEGT. The CDR3 here is CASSGPANSYSTDTQYF. DNA of the CDR3: TGTGCCAGCAGTGGACCAGCCAACAGCTATAGCACAGATACGCAGTATTTT.

The chain couples TRBV7-9 to TRBJ2-1; 10 bases align to TRBD2. Trimming cost V 5 bases and J 5 bases; bases outside gene matches: 6. The CDR3 consists of 15 residues. CDR1 and CDR2 (germline): SEHNR, FQNEAQ (reference sequence). For the CDR3, the DNA is TGTGCCAGCAGCGTGGGACTAGCGAGAGACAATGAGCAGTTCTTC. Amino acids: CASSVGLARDNEQFF.